The 30 T cell receptor beta chains listed next were all sequenced from one sample in a study of blood T cells in healthy people across ages. A second roughly 6 to 11 cycle PCR used barcoded and J-beta primers. TCRdb recomputed calls from the 5' RACE reads with MiXCR, one row per CDR3 protein. The sample carries 1.5 million to 2 million distinct CDR3 sequences, roughly 27% recorded once. Sequenced: blood. These receptors came from a woman aged 30 to 39 in good health.

The V and J genes are TRBV7-3 and TRBJ2-5; 10 bases match TRBD2. The V segment lost 0 bases and the J segment 4 bases; nucleotides outside the gene matches: 5. Germline CDR1 SGHTA, CDR2 FQGTGA. The length of the CDR3 is 16 residues. The CDR3 DNA is TGTGCCAGCAGCTTAACGGAGCGGGGGGGGGGAGAGACCCAGTACTTC. This encodes CASSLTERGGGETQYF. The variable domain in full, completed from reference TRBV7-3 and TRBJ2-5, reads GAGVSQTPSNKVTEKGKYVELRCDPISGHTALYWYRQSLGQGPEFLIYFQGTGAADDSGLPNDRFFAVRPEGSVSTLKIQRTERGDSAVYLCASSLTERGGGETQYFGPGTRLLVL.

In this sample, this clonotype turned up a few times. A read error is possible here, since a much larger clone lies one base away. V gene TRBV5-4 combines with J gene TRBJ2-1; 7 nucleotides align to TRBD1. Germline loops: CDR1 SGHNT, CDR2 YYREEE (reference sequence). The CDR3 runs to 15 residues. CDR3 in amino acids: CTSSAGGSSYNEQFF. The DNA for the CDR3 is TGTACCAGCAGCGCAGGGGGTAGCTCCTACAATGAGCAGTTCTTC.

As concerns this clonotype: With a much larger clone just one base away, this may be a read error. The chain links TRBV9 to TRBJ2-1; a weak D match, TRBD1 (5 bases). Looked up from germline, CDR1 is SGDLS and CDR2 is YYNGEE. This CDR3 comprises 13 residues. V lost 3 bases, J lost 10 bases, and 14 bases lay in between. Here the CDR3 DNA reads TGTGCCAGCAGCGAGCCCGAGACAGCAGAGCAGTTCTTC. Translation gives CASSEPETAEQFF. Full variable domain (outside the CDR3, taken from reference TRBV9 and TRBJ2-1): DSGVTQTPKHLITATGQRVTLRCSPRSGDLSVYWYQQSLDQGLQFLIQYYNGEERAKGNILERFSAQQFPDLHSELNLSSLELGDSALYFCASSEPETAEQFFGPGTRLTVL.

The chain carries TRBV6-5 and TRBJ1-1; 8 bases align to TRBD1. The germline CDR1 and CDR2 sequences are MNHEY and SVGAGI. The J segment lost 1 base and the V segment lost 6 bases, leaving 10 bases of the junction unmatched. The CDR3 contains 16 residues. This CDR3 is CASSSGTGDSNTEAFF. CDR3 nucleotide sequence: TGTGCCAGCAGCTCCGGGACAGGAGACTCGAACACTGAAGCTTTCTTT.

The genes are TRBV15 and TRBJ2-1; TRBD1 matches at 8 bases. Trimming took 3 bases from V and 7 from J; bases not matched to a gene: 5. Looked up from germline, CDR1 is LNHNV and CDR2 is YYDKDF (reference sequence). The CDR3 spans 14 residues. CDR3 nucleotide sequence: TGTGCCACCAGCAGGCCGGACAGGGTGAATGAGCAGTTCTTC. This translates into CATSRPDRVNEQFF.

The chain has TRBV6-2 or TRBV6-3 and TRBJ2-3; D uncertain. Germline V lookup: CDR1 MNHEY, CDR2 SVGEGT. Deletions cut 0 bases from V and 10 bases from J, with 8 bases between. This CDR3 comprises 12 residues. The DNA for the CDR3 is TGTGCCAGCAGTTACTCGTGGGTGGCGCAGTATTTT. Its translation: CASSYSWVAQYF.

The J gene is TRBJ2-3, the V gene TRBV12-3 or TRBV12-4; 11 nucleotides agree with TRBD2. The CDR3 runs 18 residues. The ends lost 7 bases at V and 2 bases at J; junction bases unmatched: 14. The CDR3 region has the DNA TGTGCCAGCATACCCGGGACTAGCGGACTACCACCCACAGATACGCAGTATTTT. Translated: CASIPGTSGLPPTDTQYF.

This clonotype showed up just a few times. The rearrangement joins TRBV11-2 to TRBJ2-1, with D possibly matching TRBD2 (5 bases). V lost 8 bases, J lost 8 bases, and 10 bases lay in between. Germline lookup yields CDR1 SGHAT and CDR2 FQNNGV. This CDR3 is 11 amino acids long. The CDR3 protein is CASQMGDEQFF. DNA of the CDR3: TGTGCCAGCCAGATGGGAGATGAGCAGTTCTTC.

The chain links TRBV10-3 to TRBJ1-1; D gene uncertain. The CDR3 sequence is 12 residues long. Germline CDR1 is ENHRY and CDR2 is SYGVKD. Trimming pared 6 bases from V and 6 bases from J, leaving 11 bases between. The CDR3 DNA sequence: TGTGCCATCAGAGAAACCGGCGCTGAAGCTTTCTTT. Protein: CAIRETGAEAFF.

Comments on this clonotype: The junction and the germline gene differ at one end; a read error may be behind it. J is TRBJ2-1 and V is TRBV5-1, with 8 nucleotides matching TRBD2. Per the germline V gene, CDR1 is SGHRS and CDR2 is YFSETQ. The CDR3 is made up of 14 amino acids. The DNA for the CDR3 is TGCGCCAGCAGCTATACGGGAGGGGAGGATGAGCGGTTCTTC. This encodes CASSYTGGEDERFF.

The V and J genes are TRBV5-1 and TRBJ1-5; D gene uncertain. Trimming removed 0 bases from V and 4 bases from J, with 8 bases in between. CDR1 SGHRS and CDR2 YFSETQ come from the germline V gene. The CDR3 length is 14 residues. In DNA, the CDR3 is TGCGCCAGCAGCTTGGGGGAAAGGAATCAGCCCCAGCATTTT. Its protein is CASSLGERNQPQHF.

This sequence joins TRBV9 and TRBJ2-5; TRBD1 agrees at 9 bases. The V segment lost 3 bases and the J segment 7 bases; nucleotides outside the gene matches: 10. The germline V gene encodes CDR1 SGDLS and CDR2 YYNGEE. The CDR3 runs 15 residues. The CDR3, as DNA: TGTGCCAGCAGCGAACAGGGGGCTGCGAGCAGGACCCAGTACTTC. It encodes CASSEQGAASRTQYF.

This chain connects TRBV7-9 to TRBJ2-3, with 9 nucleotides matching TRBD2. V lost 6 bases, J lost 1 base, and 17 bases stayed unmatched. CDR1 SEHNR and CDR2 FQNEAQ come from the germline V gene (reference sequence). CDR3 length: 19 residues. CDR3 sequence: CASRPSASGRPLRTDTQYF. The CDR3 DNA sequence: TGTGCCAGCAGGCCGTCCGCCAGCGGGAGGCCCTTACGCACAGATACGCAGTATTTT.

The chain couples TRBV18 to TRBJ2-1; D uncertain. V gave up 10 bases and J gave up 5 bases, with 15 bases separating them. The CDR3 runs 13 residues. CDR1 is KGHSH and CDR2 is LQKENI in the germline V gene. The chain's CDR3 is CANSSSQDNEQFF. The CDR3 region has the DNA TGTGCCAACTCGAGTAGCCAAGACAATGAGCAGTTCTTC.

This clonotype was observed a handful of times. An end of the junction does not agree with germline; a read error may underlie this. In DNA form, the CDR3 reads TGCAATGCTATCGGCAGAAACATTCAGTACTTC. Protein: CNAIGRNIQYF. The chain joins TRBV20-1 to TRBJ2-4, with D unresolved. Germline CDR1 DFQATT, CDR2 SNEGSKA (reference sequence). The CDR3 has 11 amino acids.

Remarks on this clonotype: The CDR3 end shows no conserved phenylalanine or tryptophan, and so a read error is likely. The chain links TRBV20-1 to TRBJ2-3; D possibly uses TRBD1 or TRBD2 (5 bases each). The CDR3 runs to 13 residues. Trimming shortened V by 6 bases and J by 5 bases, and 15 bases separated the two germline ends. Per the germline V gene, CDR1 is DFQATT and CDR2 is SNEGSKA (reference sequence). CDR3 sequence reads: CSAGGGARDTQYL. CDR3 bases: TGCAGTGCAGGAGGTGGGGCGAGAGATACGCAGTATTTG.

The chain employs TRBV7-9 and TRBJ2-1; TRBD2 might be the D (5 bases). Germline V gives CDR1 SEHNR, CDR2 FQNEAQ (reference sequence). The V gene lost 2 bases and the J gene lost 10 bases, with 9 bases spanning the gap. The CDR3 extends over 12 amino acids. The CDR3 bases are TGTGCCAGCAGCTTATCTGAGCGGGAGCAGTTCTTC. This encodes CASSLSEREQFF.

This clonotype has only a few counts. The chain is built from TRBV7-3 and TRBJ1-2, with 11 bases aligning to TRBD1. CDR1 is SGHTA and CDR2 is FQGTGA in the germline V gene. J lost 6 bases, V lost 3 bases, and 6 bases had no gene match. The CDR3 runs 15 residues. In DNA, the CDR3 is TGTGCCAGCAGCTTCCGGACAGGGGGCGAAGATGGCTACACCTTC. Translated, it gives CASSFRTGGEDGYTF.

This clonotype was seen more than once but under ten times. The chain uses TRBV5-1 and TRBJ1-4; no clear D gene. Germline CDR1 SGHRS, CDR2 YFSETQ. CDR3 size: 13 residues. Trimming took off 6 bases at V and 6 bases at J, with 12 bases between the two ends. The chain's CDR3 is CASNRRGDEKLFF. The DNA of the CDR3 is TGCGCCAGCAACCGACGGGGTGATGAAAAACTGTTTTTT.

As to this clonotype: Mismatch with germline at one junction end may stem from a read error. This chain connects TRBV15 to TRBJ1-4; 8 nucleotides match TRBD1. The CDR3 has 14 amino acids. Germline values: CDR1 LNHNV, CDR2 YYDKDF (reference sequence). The CDR3 DNA follows: TGTGCCGCCAGCAGACAGGGGTTAGCTGAAAAACTGTTTTTT. This translates into CAASRQGLAEKLFF.

The chain has TRBV7-2 and TRBJ1-6; TRBD1 is a possible D gene (6 bases). V was shortened by 3 bases and J by 7 bases, with 16 bases between the two germline ends. The germline CDR1 and CDR2 sequences are SGHTA and FQGNSA. The CDR3 is 16 residues long. CDR3 nucleotide sequence: TGTGCCAGCAGCTTTGTCGGGGGCCCTACGAATTCACCCCTCCACTTT. Translating it yields CASSFVGGPTNSPLHF.

The genes are TRBV6-1 and TRBJ2-1, with 7 bases fitting TRBD2. Losses at the gene ends were 5 bases for V and 9 bases for J; bases not matched to a gene: 16. CDR1 MNHNS and CDR2 SASEGT come from the germline V gene. The CDR3 contains 16 residues. CDR3 loop: CASSRSGTSGYGEQFF. As DNA, the CDR3 is TGTGCCAGCAGTCGAAGCGGGACCTCCGGATACGGTGAGCAGTTCTTC.

This clonotype was observed a handful of times. The rearrangement uses TRBV12-5 and TRBJ1-2, with D unresolved. The CDR3 runs to 12 residues. The germline V gene has CDR1 LGHNT and CDR2 FRNRAP. The ends were cut back, 1 base at V and 4 bases at J, with 4 bases in the middle. The CDR3 sequence is CASGLGIYGYTF. CDR3 DNA: TGTGCTAGTGGTTTGGGAATCTATGGCTACACCTTC.

This clonotype was counted ten times or more. The chain links TRBV12-3 or TRBV12-4 to TRBJ2-5, with 7 bases matching TRBD1. After removal of 5 bases from V and 4 bases from J, the junction contained 10 bases not matched to a gene. The CDR3 runs 15 residues. CDR3: CASSVKRQGRETQYF. The CDR3 DNA is TGTGCCAGCAGTGTAAAAAGACAGGGTAGAGAGACCCAGTACTTC.

This clonotype came up a few times. This chain uses TRBV12-3 or TRBV12-4 with TRBJ2-2; possibly TRBD1 for D (5 bases). Trimming removed 3 bases at V and 7 bases at J, with 12 bases between. The CDR3 spans 14 residues. CDR3 nucleotides: TGTGCCAGCAGTTTGAAGGGGAAGCTCGGGGAGCTGTTTTTT. Encoded protein: CASSLKGKLGELFF.

The gene calls are TRBV7-2 and TRBJ2-2; 8 bases align to TRBD1. The CDR3 loop spans 14 amino acids. The germline V gene encodes CDR1 SGHTA and CDR2 FQGNSA. J lost 6 bases, V lost 4 bases, and 4 bases had no gene match. The CDR3 nucleotides read TGTGCCAGCAGCTCAGGGGGCGGCTCCGGGGAGCTGTTTTTT. Protein sequence: CASSSGGGSGELFF.

This rearrangement joins TRBV24-1 to TRBJ1-2; no definite D call. Trimming removed 6 bases at V and 3 bases at J, with 10 bases between. The germline V gene encodes CDR1 KGHDR and CDR2 SFDVKD. CDR3 size: 13 residues. CDR3 sequence reads: CATSRERYYGYTF. The CDR3 DNA reads TGTGCCACCAGTAGAGAGAGGTACTATGGCTACACCTTC.

J is TRBJ2-5 and V is TRBV27; 8 bases map to TRBD2. Trimming at V came to 5 bases and at J to 11 bases, leaving 16 bases not matched to a gene. This CDR3 has 15 amino acids. CDR1 and CDR2 (germline): MNHEY, SMNVEV (reference sequence). CDR3 sequence: CASSPLGTSKSAQYF. In DNA form, the CDR3 reads TGTGCCAGCAGTCCCCTGGGGACTAGTAAATCCGCGCAGTACTTC.

This clonotype was observed a handful of times. J is TRBJ2-1 and V is TRBV20-1; TRBD2 might be the D (6 bases). This CDR3 comprises 15 residues. Germline V gene sequence: CDR1 DFQATT, CDR2 SNEGSKA (reference sequence). V lost 6 bases, J lost 0 bases, and 15 bases lay in between. The CDR3 here is CSAVPSGSSYNEQFF. In DNA form, the CDR3 reads TGCAGTGCCGTACCCAGCGGGTCCTCCTACAATGAGCAGTTCTTC.

About this clonotype: A much larger clone lies one base from this, so it may be a read error. The CDR3 region has the DNA TGTGCCATCAGTGACCAGGAAGACCATGGCTACACCTTC. This encodes CAISDQEDHGYTF. The rearrangement links TRBV10-3 to TRBJ1-2, with no clear D. The CDR3 has 13 amino acids. Deletions cut 3 bases from V and 6 bases from J, with 11 bases between. CDR1 and CDR2 from the germline V gene are ENHRY and SYGVKD.